This TCR beta chain was retrieved from a study of cytotoxic CD8 clonotypes in ibrutinib-treated CLL. Turning to the study itself: Responses comprised 25 or so partial and 2 complete; at median roughly 64 months, 14 remained remitted and roughly twelve progressed.

The CDR3 is 12 amino acids. Germline lookup yields CDR1 LGHNA and CDR2 YNFKEQ. The V segment lost 1 base and the J segment 7 bases; nucleotides outside the gene matches: 1. Study results and limitations: Sustained-remission and progressing patients had unequal sampling times. Circulating CD8+ T-cell counts were tracked by baseline clonality, which exceeded that of age-matched healthy donors.

Points on this clone: Its antigen is unknown.

Assay: immunoSEQ multiplex PCR; the TCRdb copy retains only in-frame clones and omits some. The repertoire holds a few hundred thousand clones, with 70% as singletons. This receptor was taken from a human donor with chronic lymphocytic leukemia. The chain links TRBV4-2 to TRBJ2-7, with 7 nucleotides matching TRBD2. The sample consisted of PBMCs, taken after 24 months of ibrutinib treatment. This chain's CDR3 is CASSQVGGEQYF. The CDR3 DNA is TGTGCCAGCAGCCAAGTCGGGGGGGAGCAGTACTTC.